The 24 T cell receptor beta chains given below trace back to one sample, sequenced in a study of CD8 T cells in Susac syndrome. An amount of RNA that ranged from roughly 0.5 to 1 ug was reverse transcribed with random hexamers. TCRdb called the immunoSEQ multiplex PCR reads again in MiXCR, with one record for every CDR3 protein. The repertoire includes 95,000 to 150,000 distinct CDR3 sequences, roughly 95% of them detected once, and less than 0.15% sits in the top ten. The sequenced material came from CD4+ T cells from PBMCs. Receptor source: a human donor with Susac syndrome.

This sequence joins TRBV7-3 and TRBJ2-3; possible D gene TRBD2, 5 bases. Germline assignment: CDR1 SGHTA and CDR2 FQGTGA. Trimming took 2 bases from V and 2 from J, leaving 11 bases between them. The CDR3 is 15 amino acids. DNA for the CDR3: TGTGCCAGCAGCTTAGCTCCGGGATCCACAGATACGCAGTATTTT. Translation: CASSLAPGSTDTQYF.

The V and J genes are TRBV29-1 and TRBJ2-7, with D tentatively TRBD1 or TRBD2 (5 bases each). Germline CDR1 is SQVTM and CDR2 is ANQGSEA. This CDR3 is built from 15 residues. V lost 6 bases, J lost 7 bases, and 25 bases lay in between. CDR3 protein: CSVLSPGTALREQYF. The CDR3 region has the DNA TGCAGCGTATTAAGTCCCGGGACGGCGCTGAGGGAGCAGTACTTC.

The chain recombines TRBV5-1 with TRBJ2-4; D not resolved. Germline loops: CDR1 SGHRS, CDR2 YFSETQ. Trimming left V 2 bases short and J 0 bases short, with 9 bases between. There are 15 residues in the CDR3. Here the CDR3 DNA reads TGCGCCAGCAGCTTAAGCGTTAAAGCCAAAAACATTCAGTACTTC. This sequence encodes CASSLSVKAKNIQYF. Full variable domain (rest looked up from reference TRBV5-1 and TRBJ2-4): KAGVTQTPRYLIKTRGQQVTLSCSPISGHRSVSWYQQTPGQGLQFLFEYFSETQRNKGNFPGRFSGRQFSNSRSEMNVSTLELGDSALYLCASSLSVKAKNIQYFGAGTRLSVL.

V and J are TRBV3-1 and TRBJ2-7, with 10 bases lining up with TRBD1. J was trimmed by 6 bases and V by 8 bases; bases with no gene match: 7. CDR1 and CDR2 (germline): LGHDT, YNNKEL (reference sequence). The CDR3 is made up of 13 amino acids. This CDR3 reads CASAGTGALEQYF. In DNA form, the CDR3 reads TGTGCCAGCGCAGGGACAGGGGCTCTCGAGCAGTACTTC.

The chain links TRBV9 to TRBJ1-1; D is unresolved. CDR3 length: 12 amino acids. V dropped 1 base and J dropped 5 bases, with 6 bases sitting between them. Per the germline V gene, CDR1 is SGDLS and CDR2 is YYNGEE. The CDR3 region has the DNA TGTGCCAGCAGCGTAATCACGACTGAAGCTTTCTTT. Translation gives CASSVITTEAFF.

The CDR3 DNA follows: TGTGCCAGTAGTAAAGGGGGCCGTACCGGGGAGCTGTTTTTT. Amino acids: CASSKGGRTGELFF. The chain combines TRBV19 with TRBJ2-2, with 7 bases matching TRBD1. This CDR3 region has 14 residues. Trimming at V came to 4 bases and at J to 5 bases, leaving 4 bases not matched to a gene. Germline CDR1 reads LNHDA; CDR2 reads SQIVND (reference sequence).

V usage is TRBV25-1 and J usage is TRBJ2-7, with D tentatively TRBD1 (7 bases). V shed 5 bases and J shed 5 bases, with 13 bases lying between them. The CDR3 extends over 13 amino acids. Germline V gene data show CDR1 as MGHDK and CDR2 as SYGVNS. The CDR3, as DNA: TGTGCCAGCAGTCCAGGAGGGGGCCACGAGCAGTACTTC. Translation: CASSPGGGHEQYF.

This chain joins TRBV4-2 and TRBJ1-3, with 9 bases fitting TRBD1. Germline values: CDR1 LGHNA, CDR2 YNFKEQ. After removal of 0 bases from V and 4 bases from J, the junction contained 13 bases not matched to a gene. This CDR3 comprises 19 residues. The CDR3 loop is CASSQEGTGIVKGGNTIYF. CDR3 coding DNA: TGTGCCAGCAGCCAAGAAGGGACAGGGATTGTCAAGGGGGGAAACACCATATATTTT.

This chain links TRBV7-2 with TRBJ2-1, with 10 positions matching TRBD2. The V and J ends lost 2 bases and 12 bases, in that order; junction bases with no gene match: 1. CDR1 is SGHTA, CDR2 FQGNSA, per germline. The CDR3 is 12 residues long. CDR3 loop: CASSLIAGGQFF. The CDR3 nucleotides read TGTGCCAGCAGCTTAATAGCGGGAGGGCAGTTCTTC. Full variable domain (missing parts from reference TRBV7-2 and TRBJ2-1): GAGVSQSPSNKVTEKGKDVELRCDPISGHTALYWYRQSLGQGLEFLIYFQGNSAPDKSGLPSDRFSAERTGGSVSTLTIQRTQQEDSAVYLCASSLIAGGQFFGPGTRLTVL.

The chain combines TRBV3-1 with TRBJ2-7, with 7 bases aligning to TRBD1. This CDR3 has 14 amino acids. Germline trimming cut 1 base from V and 6 bases from J; bases unmatched to any gene: 6. Per germline, CDR1 LGHDT and CDR2 YNNKEL (reference sequence). The chain's CDR3 is CASSQAPTGVEQYF. The CDR3 DNA sequence: TGTGCCAGCAGCCAAGCCCCAACAGGGGTCGAGCAGTACTTC.

The V gene is TRBV12-3 or TRBV12-4, the J gene TRBJ1-2, with D possibly matching TRBD1 (6 bases). The CDR3 has 14 amino acids. V gave up 6 bases and J gave up 8 bases, with 19 bases separating them. CDR3 protein: CASSSPRRGGGYTF. CDR3 in DNA: TGTGCCAGCAGCTCCCCACGGCGCGGGGGCGGCTACACCTTC.

The chain joins TRBV29-1 to TRBJ2-5; possibly TRBD1 or TRBD2 for D (6 bases each). Germline values: CDR1 SQVTM, CDR2 ANQGSEA. The ends were cut back, 5 bases at V and 3 bases at J, with 10 bases in the middle. This CDR3 is built from 12 residues. The CDR3 sequence: CSVSGGKETQYF. The CDR3 DNA follows: TGCAGCGTTTCCGGGGGCAAAGAGACCCAGTACTTC.

V is TRBV7-2 and J is TRBJ2-3; TRBD2 agrees at 9 bases. The V segment lost 4 bases and the J segment 5 bases; nucleotides outside the gene matches: 7. The CDR3 totals 15 residues. Per the germline V gene, CDR1 is SGHTA and CDR2 is FQGNSA. The CDR3 loop reads CASSSASGKGDTQYF. In nucleotides, the CDR3 is TGTGCCAGCAGCTCGGCTAGCGGGAAGGGAGATACGCAGTATTTT.

This clonotype appeared once. The chain is built from TRBV4-1 and TRBJ2-7; D may be TRBD2 (6 bases). Trimming shortened V by 4 bases and J by 3 bases, and 10 bases separated the two germline ends. Germline V gene lookup returns CDR1 MGHRA and CDR2 YSYEKL. The CDR3 covers 13 residues. The CDR3 region is CASSLSGSYEQYF. The CDR3 nucleotides are TGCGCCAGCAGCCTTAGCGGAAGCTACGAGCAGTACTTC.

The chain links TRBV4-1 to TRBJ1-1; D gene ambiguous. CDR3 length: 13 amino acids. V lost 0 bases and J lost 4, with 6 bases in between. Germline values: CDR1 MGHRA, CDR2 YSYEKL. The CDR3 region is CASSQDPGTEAFF. For the CDR3, the DNA is TGCGCCAGCAGCCAAGATCCCGGCACTGAAGCTTTCTTT.

The J gene is TRBJ1-1, the V gene TRBV20-1; possible D gene TRBD1, 5 bases. The CDR3 consists of 11 residues. Germline assignment: CDR1 DFQATT and CDR2 SNEGSKA (reference sequence). V was pared by 3 bases and J by 5 bases, with 7 bases between. Here the CDR3 reads CSARGLTEAFF. CDR3 nucleotide sequence: TGCAGTGCTAGGGGACTAACTGAAGCTTTCTTT.

This clonotype has a single count. The J gene is TRBJ1-5, the V gene TRBV20-1, with 7 bases aligning to TRBD1. The CDR3 length is 13 residues. The germline V gene encodes CDR1 DFQATT and CDR2 SNEGSKA (reference sequence). V dropped 3 bases and J dropped 5; count of bases not matched to a gene: 4. CDR3 sequence: CSASRQGDQPQHF. CDR3 DNA: TGCAGTGCTAGCAGACAGGGTGATCAGCCCCAGCATTTT.

This chain links TRBV29-1 with TRBJ2-3; D might be TRBD1 (6 bases). Trimming left V 7 bases short and J 10 bases short, with 12 bases between. Germline V lookup: CDR1 SQVTM, CDR2 ANQGSEA. This CDR3 comprises 10 residues. CDR3 amino acids: CSGEGVSQYF. The CDR3 DNA sequence: TGCAGCGGCGAGGGGGTTTCGCAGTATTTT.

The chain recombines TRBV5-4 with TRBJ2-5; 12 bases are shared with TRBD1. With 3 bases clipped from V and 5 bases from J, the junction kept 8 bases outside the gene matches. Per the germline V gene, CDR1 is SGHNT and CDR2 is YYREEE (reference sequence). There are 16 residues in the CDR3. CDR3 nucleotides: TGTGCCAGCAGCTCTGGGACAGGGGGCGCGAGGGAGACCCAGTACTTC. Encoded protein: CASSSGTGGARETQYF.

The rearrangement uses TRBV12-3 or TRBV12-4 and TRBJ2-7; D is possibly TRBD2 (6 bases). This CDR3 comprises 15 residues. V was pared by 6 bases and J by 5 bases, with 20 bases between. CDR3 nucleotide sequence: TGTGCCAGCAGGCGCTTCGGGGGAGTTTCCGACGAGCAGTACTTC. This encodes CASRRFGGVSDEQYF.

This clonotype showed up just once. The rearrangement joins TRBV7-9 to TRBJ2-3; TRBD1 aligns across 9 bases. V lost 4 bases to trimming and J lost 2 bases; unmatched junction nucleotides: 4. CDR1 and CDR2 from the germline V gene are SEHNR and FQNEAQ (reference sequence). The CDR3 is 15 amino acids. CDR3 DNA sequence: TGTGCCAGCAGCTGGGGACAGGGATTCACAGATACGCAGTATTTT. The encoded protein is CASSWGQGFTDTQYF.

V is TRBV12-3 or TRBV12-4 and J is TRBJ2-7; no clear D gene. The length of the CDR3 is 15 residues. The V end lost 4 bases, the J end lost 5 bases, and 18 bases lay between the germline ends. The CDR3 DNA follows: TGTGCCAGCAGTTCCTCGGTGGGCTGGGGAAACGAGCAGTACTTC. This gives the protein CASSSSVGWGNEQYF.

This chain joins TRBV20-1 and TRBJ1-2, with a possible D match to TRBD1 (6 bases). The germline CDR1 and CDR2 sequences are DFQATT and SNEGSKA (reference sequence). Trimming stripped 6 bases from V and 5 bases from J, with 25 bases between. The CDR3 runs to 16 residues. DNA of the CDR3: TGCAGTGCCCCACTGATCATGGGGGGGGCGGAATATGGCTACACCTTC. Residues: CSAPLIMGGAEYGYTF.

The V gene is TRBV19, the J gene TRBJ2-7; TRBD1 aligns across 9 bases. CDR3 length equals 15 residues. The J segment lost 4 bases and the V segment lost 5 bases, leaving 9 bases of the junction unmatched. Germline-derived CDR1 and CDR2 are LNHDA and SQIVND (reference sequence). The CDR3 DNA reads TGTGCCAGTAGTCCGAGGACAGGGGCGGGGTACGAGCAGTACTTC. Protein product: CASSPRTGAGYEQYF.